These T cell receptor beta chains were read from a single sample in a study of vaccination and CD4 T cells after COVID-19. No antigens are known for them. MiXCR, run by TCRdb on the PCR reads, gives a single entry per CDR3 protein. The sample holds more than 9,000 distinct CDR3 sequences, 59% seen once. Sequenced sample: CD4+ T cells from blood, cultured in vitro. These receptor sequences come from a human donor who had recovered from COVID-19. CDR3s include the opening cysteine and the closing phenylalanine or tryptophan. The D gene is left open where the match is weak. Rows may omit the clone size; those that give it use once, few, many or a size class.

size: .; J: TRBJ1-1; D: .; V: TRBV11-3; DNA: TGTGCCAGCAGCTTCTCGAACACTGAAGCTTTCTTT; CDR3: CASSFSNTEAFF
size: .; J: TRBJ1-5; D: .; V: TRBV7-9; DNA: TGTGCCAGCAGCTTAGTAGGGTCCAGCAATCAGCCCCAGCATTTT; CDR3: CASSLVGSSNQPQHF
size: .; J: TRBJ1-2; D: .; V: TRBV28; DNA: TGTGCCAGCAGTCCCCCGACCAGCTATGGCTACACCTTC; CDR3: CASSPPTSYGYTF
size: .; J: TRBJ2-7; D: .; V: TRBV20-1; DNA: TGCAGTGCTAACTCGCCCGAACCGGGGCGATTAACGGGCGAGCAGTACTTC; CDR3: CSANSPEPGRLTGEQYF
size: .; J: TRBJ2-3; D: .; V: TRBV11-2; DNA: TGTGCCAGCAGCTTAGACATAGGTCCAGATACGCAGTATTTT; CDR3: CASSLDIGPDTQYF
size: .; J: TRBJ2-5; D: .; V: TRBV15; DNA: TGTGCCACCAGCAGAGATTTCGGAGAGACCCAGTACTTC; CDR3: CATSRDFGETQYF
size: medium-sized; J: TRBJ1-6; D: .; V: TRBV2; DNA: TGTGCCAGCAGTGTTACAGTGGGTGGATCACCCCTCCACTTT; CDR3: CASSVTVGGSPLHF
size: .; J: TRBJ2-1; D: .; V: TRBV10-3; DNA: TGTGCCAAGCCTTCAGATTGGGGGGCTGGAAATGAGCAGTTCTTC; CDR3: CAKPSDWGAGNEQFF
size: .; J: TRBJ1-2; D: TRBD1; V: TRBV20-1; DNA: TGCAGTGCTTGGGAGGAGGGGGCAGGAGGCTACACCTTC; CDR3: CSAWEEGAGGYTF
size: .; J: TRBJ1-1; D: .; V: TRBV5-1; DNA: TGCGCCAGCAGCTTGGGGAGACGGGAGGGCACTGAAGCTTTCTTT; CDR3: CASSLGRREGTEAFF
size: .; J: TRBJ2-4; D: .; V: TRBV11-2; DNA: TGTGCCAGCAGCGCCCGGAAGGGGTCAAACATTCAGTACTTC; CDR3: CASSARKGSNIQYF
size: .; J: TRBJ1-1; D: .; V: TRBV7-9; DNA: TGTGCCAGCAGCTTAGTCGGACAGACTGAAGCTTTCTTT; CDR3: CASSLVGQTEAFF
size: .; J: TRBJ1-2; D: TRBD1; V: TRBV7-2; DNA: TGTGCCAGCAGCTCCACTTCCACACAGGGGTTGGGCTACACCTTC; CDR3: CASSSTSTQGLGYTF
size: few; J: TRBJ2-5; D: TRBD2; V: TRBV20-1; DNA: TGCAGTGCTTCAGCCGCTCTAGCGGGAGTACGAGAGACCCAGTACTTC; CDR3: CSASAALAGVRETQYF
size: .; J: TRBJ2-7; D: .; V: TRBV5-1; DNA: .; CDR3: CASSLEFGQGIWYF
size: .; J: TRBJ1-1; D: .; V: TRBV20-1; DNA: TGCAGTGCTCCGAGGGGGGGGCGCAAATCTGAAGCTTTCTTT; CDR3: CSAPRGGRKSEAFF
size: few; J: TRBJ1-5; D: .; V: TRBV6-1; DNA: TGTGCCAGCAGTCGAGGCATCGACCATAGCAATCAGCCCCAGCATTTT; CDR3: CASSRGIDHSNQPQHF
size: few; J: TRBJ1-2; D: .; V: TRBV6-1; DNA: TGTGCCAGCAGTATCTCAGACTATGGCTACACCTTC; CDR3: CASSISDYGYTF
size: .; J: TRBJ1-1; D: .; V: TRBV7-2; DNA: TGTGCCAGCAGCTTAGACGCAGGCAACCTGAACACTGAAGCTTTCTTT; CDR3: CASSLDAGNLNTEAFF
size: .; J: TRBJ2-3; D: .; V: TRBV20-1; DNA: TGCAGTGCTAGAGAGGGGGCCGCAGATACGCAGTATTTT; CDR3: CSAREGAADTQYF
size: few; J: TRBJ1-6; D: .; V: TRBV7-9; DNA: TGTGCCAGCAGCTTTCCCGGGACATCACCACCCCTCCACTTT; CDR3: CASSFPGTSPPLHF
size: few; J: TRBJ1-5; D: TRBD1; V: TRBV20-1; DNA: TGCAGTGCTAGATCTGCTTGGGACAGGGAAAATCAGCCCCAGCATTTT; CDR3: CSARSAWDRENQPQHF
size: .; J: TRBJ2-5; D: .; V: TRBV7-9; DNA: TGTGCCAGCAGCTTAGATGCGGCCCAGTACTTC; CDR3: CASSLDAAQYF
size: .; J: TRBJ1-2; D: .; V: TRBV19; DNA: TGTGCCAGTAGTAGGGGATGGGGCTACACCTTC; CDR3: CASSRGWGYTF
size: .; J: TRBJ1-2; D: .; V: TRBV27; DNA: TGTGCCAGCAGTTTACTCCTCGGACCGCAACGCGGCTACACCTTC; CDR3: CASSLLLGPQRGYTF
size: once; J: TRBJ1-3; D: TRBD1; V: TRBV20-1; DNA: TGCAGTGCTGTCAGGACAGGCAGCTCTGGAAACACCATATATTTT; CDR3: CSAVRTGSSGNTIYF
size: few; J: TRBJ1-6; D: .; V: TRBV28; DNA: TGTGCCAGCAGTCCGTCTAGGGGGAGAGCCCTCCACTTT; CDR3: CASSPSRGRALHF
size: .; J: TRBJ1-2; D: TRBD1; V: TRBV20-1; DNA: TGCAGTGCTAGAGGGGACAGGGGAAGGATATATGGCTACACCTTC; CDR3: CSARGDRGRIYGYTF